This T cell receptor (beta chain) was recovered during a study of cytomegalovirus exposure and HLA in healthy donors (dated by TCRdb to 2017 to 2019). Looking at the study overall: A later analysis indicated that the 95 to 150 validation repertoires were generated on the platform also employed for the 700 or so repertoires of the first cohort. High-throughput TCR immunosequencing, statistical association of individual TCRs with disease status, and machine learning were combined to predict cytomegalovirus infection status. Besides the first cohort of roughly 660 subjects, a separate validation cohort made up of around 120 different subjects was used. The aim of the study was to test whether cataloging public T cell receptors could identify signatures of past pathogen exposure.

Separate from the approximately 700-subject first cohort, the validation cohort of 120 subjects was the group to which the donors belonged. Broader findings and caveats from the paper: In vitro tests confirmed that a few of the cytomegalovirus-associated TCR beta chains recognize cytomegalovirus antigens. The authors suggested that the approach could potentially be extended to other disease states and immunological phenotypes. While some public TCRs were present in many individuals, most TCR sequences turned up only very rarely across donors. All 120 or so repertoires were used to score co-occurrence in the validation cohort in a later analysis, because that analysis had no HLA typing for the cohort. A total of around 150 TCR beta chains were listed by the study as associated with cytomegalovirus. Subsequent analysis determined that TCRs grouped into clusters in the first cohort also showed a tendency toward co-occurrence across the 120 validation repertoires, and 94% of cluster scores exceeded 0. Cytomegalovirus status was reported to be diagnosed by the classifier with high specificity and sensitivity in both the original and validation cohorts.

Receptor amplification or capture employed the immunoSEQ multiplex PCR assay. The authors' analysis ran thus. A statistical classification framework was built to diagnose cytomegalovirus status from the catalog of TCR beta chain sequences. Drawn from immuneACCESS, this table holds only the in-frame rearrangements with V and J called that TCRdb kept. Clones are partly lost; checked studies trace under half to an unresolved V gene and leave the rest unexplained. The DNA was the basis for D and trimming; V, J and clone size are from that table. The sample contains a few hundred thousand clones, approximately 90% of them found a single time. Approximately 0.95% of the sample is taken by the ten largest. Of note for this clone: Which antigen it targets is not known. Per-base qualities were not stored, and no clone one base away is much larger.

Sequencing was performed on PBMCs. The sequence derives from a woman between 18 and 29 years old in good health and CMV-seronegative.

The CDR3 here reads CASLRDNEQFF. The sequenced DNA: TGTGCCAGCTTACGGGATAATGAGCAGTTCTTC. Recombination linked TRBV7-9 to TRBJ2-1; tentative D gene TRBD2, with 5 bases matching. Trimming takes 8 bases from V and 7 bases from J, and the germline ends sit 9 bases apart. The CDR3 numbers 11 residues from cysteine through phenylalanine. The sequence is cut down to CDR3 DNA, 33 bases in frame from base 1. Reading the germline V gene (reference sequence) gives CDR1 SEHNR and CDR2 FQNEAQ.